The rows below give T cell receptor beta chains drawn from one sample of a study of regulatory T cells in long-lasting Graves disease. One entry per CDR3 protein results from TCRdb running MiXCR on the multiplex PCR reads. The sample has 440,000 or so distinct CDR3 sequences, about 15% seen once; the top ten hold around 10%. These data are also associated with another study on T cells in Graves' hyperthyroidism and ophthalmopathy.

The specimen comprised peripheral blood mononuclear cells (PBMCs), sampled at new diagnosis, from a patient treated with antithyroid drugs. The receptors shown here come from a young woman with Graves disease. Each CDR3 is given without its conserved first and last residue. D genes are given only for firm matches.

J gene: TRBJ2-3
V gene: TRBV6-1
D gene: TRBD1
CDR3 protein: ASSVVTGGSDTQY

J gene: TRBJ1-5
V gene: TRBV20-1
D gene: NA
CDR3 protein: SAKPGGANQPQH

J gene: TRBJ2-2
V gene: TRBV20-1
D gene: TRBD2
CDR3 protein: SATPPSGRAYTGELF

J gene: TRBJ1-1
V gene: TRBV11-3
D gene: NA
CDR3 protein: ASSLCCGSHEAF

J gene: TRBJ1-2
V gene: TRBV28
D gene: NA
CDR3 protein: ASSYDLTLLYGYT

J gene: TRBJ2-2
V gene: TRBV3-1
D gene: TRBD1
CDR3 protein: ASSQDGRGRTTGELF

J gene: TRBJ2-3
V gene: TRBV11-2
D gene: TRBD2
CDR3 protein: ASSVAGGLIDTQY

J gene: TRBJ1-6
V gene: TRBV6-5
D gene: TRBD1
CDR3 protein: ASSYLTLTGQEYSPLH

J gene: TRBJ2-1
V gene: TRBV7-3
D gene: TRBD2
CDR3 protein: ASSTTSGRREQF

J gene: TRBJ2-3
V gene: TRBV10-3
D gene: TRBD1
CDR3 protein: AISESGTGTGATDTQY

J gene: TRBJ1-5
V gene: TRBV2
D gene: NA
CDR3 protein: ASSESRQPQH

J gene: TRBJ1-4
V gene: TRBV6-2/TRBV6-3
D gene: NA
CDR3 protein: ASSYRRTNEKLF

J gene: TRBJ2-7
V gene: TRBV5-1
D gene: NA
CDR3 protein: ASSLFGGPTYEQY

J gene: TRBJ2-3
V gene: TRBV9
D gene: NA
CDR3 protein: ASSVVLRMTSTDTQY

J gene: TRBJ2-7
V gene: TRBV29-1
D gene: TRBD2
CDR3 protein: SVELGGLAGGYEQY

J gene: TRBJ2-3
V gene: TRBV6-1
D gene: TRBD1
CDR3 protein: ASSKSGTGGTDTQY

J gene: TRBJ2-2
V gene: TRBV20-1
D gene: TRBD2
CDR3 protein: SANGGRNTGELF

J gene: TRBJ2-7
V gene: TRBV6-2/TRBV6-3
D gene: TRBD2
CDR3 protein: ASSAPGTSGHEQH

J gene: TRBJ1-2
V gene: TRBV29-1
D gene: NA
CDR3 protein: SVESARPYGYT

J gene: TRBJ2-7
V gene: TRBV4-3
D gene: TRBD1
CDR3 protein: ASSAGGGYEQY

J gene: TRBJ1-3
V gene: TRBV11-2
D gene: TRBD1
CDR3 protein: ASSPRPGTGTGNTIY

J gene: TRBJ2-7
V gene: TRBV12-3/TRBV12-4
D gene: TRBD2
CDR3 protein: ASSPSSGISYEQY

J gene: TRBJ1-4
V gene: TRBV20-1
D gene: NA
CDR3 protein: SASGPPLGNEKLF

J gene: TRBJ1-2
V gene: TRBV7-2
D gene: NA
CDR3 protein: ASSPRRANYGYT

J gene: TRBJ2-5
V gene: TRBV9
D gene: NA
CDR3 protein: ASSGRGLGTQY

J gene: TRBJ2-3
V gene: TRBV7-9
D gene: NA
CDR3 protein: ASSPTSRGLFTDTQY

J gene: TRBJ2-7
V gene: TRBV20-1
D gene: TRBD2
CDR3 protein: SARVPSGLANLYEQY

J gene: TRBJ1-1
V gene: TRBV28
D gene: TRBD1
CDR3 protein: ASSQGARVAF

J gene: TRBJ2-1
V gene: TRBV4-1
D gene: NA
CDR3 protein: ASSPIYDSGTYNEQF

J gene: TRBJ2-5
V gene: TRBV5-1
D gene: NA
CDR3 protein: ANSSRERQVGRQY

J gene: TRBJ1-2
V gene: TRBV5-6
D gene: NA
CDR3 protein: ASSLGGIHGYT